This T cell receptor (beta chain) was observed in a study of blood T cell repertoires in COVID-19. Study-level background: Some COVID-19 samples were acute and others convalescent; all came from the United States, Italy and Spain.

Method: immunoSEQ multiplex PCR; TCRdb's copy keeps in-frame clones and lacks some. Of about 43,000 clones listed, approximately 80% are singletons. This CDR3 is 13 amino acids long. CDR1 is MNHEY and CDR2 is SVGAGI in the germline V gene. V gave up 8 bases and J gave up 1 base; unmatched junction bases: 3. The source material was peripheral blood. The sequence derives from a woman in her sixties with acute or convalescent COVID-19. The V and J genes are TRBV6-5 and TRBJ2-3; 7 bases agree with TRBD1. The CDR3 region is CASSGQGTDTQYF. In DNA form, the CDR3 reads TGTGCCAGCTCCGGACAGGGCACAGATACGCAGTATTTT.